This T cell receptor beta chain was profiled in a study of beta chain features in type 1 diabetes. About the research overall: About 110 million sorted cells were examined across all samples. Findings and limits, study-wide: Relative to healthy donors, patients appeared to have naive, central memory and Treg TCRB repertoires that were more similar.

cDNA synthesis used the whole RNA isolate, giving expressed TCRB sequences. Method: immunoSEQ multiplex PCR; TCRdb's copy keeps in-frame clones and lacks some. The sample lists under 800,000 clones; roughly 15% were seen once. About this clone: Its specificity is not known.

Sorting with CD45RO/CCR7/CD25/CD127/CD95/CD27 yielded naive, central memory, regulatory and stem-like memory CD4+ cells. This CDR3 spans 13 amino acids. Germline V gives CDR1 MNHEY, CDR2 SVGAGI. V lost 6 bases to trimming and J lost 4 bases, with 12 bases between them. This sequence joins TRBV6-5 and TRBJ1-2; D gene uncertain. What was sequenced was naive CD4+ T cells from blood. This receptor was identified in a man between 18 and 35 years old in good health. The CDR3 is CASRGARVYGYTF. CDR3 in DNA: TGTGCCAGCAGGGGAGCGAGAGTCTATGGCTACACCTTC.